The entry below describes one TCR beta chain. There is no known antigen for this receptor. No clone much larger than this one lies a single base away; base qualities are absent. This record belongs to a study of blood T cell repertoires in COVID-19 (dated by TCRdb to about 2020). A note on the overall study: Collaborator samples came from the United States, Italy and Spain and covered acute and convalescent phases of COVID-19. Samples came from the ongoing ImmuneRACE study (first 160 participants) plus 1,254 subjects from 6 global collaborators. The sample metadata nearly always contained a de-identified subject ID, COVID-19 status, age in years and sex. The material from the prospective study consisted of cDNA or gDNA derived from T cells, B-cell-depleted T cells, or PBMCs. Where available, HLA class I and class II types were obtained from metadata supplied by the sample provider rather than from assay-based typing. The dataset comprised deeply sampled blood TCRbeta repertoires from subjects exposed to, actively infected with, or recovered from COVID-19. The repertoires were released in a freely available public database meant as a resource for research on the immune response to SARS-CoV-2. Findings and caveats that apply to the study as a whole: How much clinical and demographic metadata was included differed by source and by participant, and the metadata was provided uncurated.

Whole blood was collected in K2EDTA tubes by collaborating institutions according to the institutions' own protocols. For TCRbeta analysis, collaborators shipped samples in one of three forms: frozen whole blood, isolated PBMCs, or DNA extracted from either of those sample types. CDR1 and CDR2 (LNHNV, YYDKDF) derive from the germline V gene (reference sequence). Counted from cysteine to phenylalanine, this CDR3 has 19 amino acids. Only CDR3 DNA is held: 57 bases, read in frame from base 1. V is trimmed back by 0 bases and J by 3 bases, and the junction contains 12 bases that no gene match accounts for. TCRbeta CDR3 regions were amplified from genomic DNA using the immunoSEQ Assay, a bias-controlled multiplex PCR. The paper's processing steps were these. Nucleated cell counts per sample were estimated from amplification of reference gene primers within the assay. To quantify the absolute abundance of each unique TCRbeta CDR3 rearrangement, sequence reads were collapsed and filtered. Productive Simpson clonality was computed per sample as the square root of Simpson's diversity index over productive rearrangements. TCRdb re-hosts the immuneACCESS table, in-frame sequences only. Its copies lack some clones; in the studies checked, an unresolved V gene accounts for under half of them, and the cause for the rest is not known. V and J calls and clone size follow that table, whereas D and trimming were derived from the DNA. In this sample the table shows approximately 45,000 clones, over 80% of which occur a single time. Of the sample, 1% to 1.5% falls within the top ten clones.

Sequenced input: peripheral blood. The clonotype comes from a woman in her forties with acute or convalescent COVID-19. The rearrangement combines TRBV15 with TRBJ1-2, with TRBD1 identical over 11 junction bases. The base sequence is TGTGCCACCAGCAGAGATAAGGGACAGGGGGGCCATAGGGACTATGGCTACACCTTC. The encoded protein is CATSRDKGQGGHRDYGYTF.